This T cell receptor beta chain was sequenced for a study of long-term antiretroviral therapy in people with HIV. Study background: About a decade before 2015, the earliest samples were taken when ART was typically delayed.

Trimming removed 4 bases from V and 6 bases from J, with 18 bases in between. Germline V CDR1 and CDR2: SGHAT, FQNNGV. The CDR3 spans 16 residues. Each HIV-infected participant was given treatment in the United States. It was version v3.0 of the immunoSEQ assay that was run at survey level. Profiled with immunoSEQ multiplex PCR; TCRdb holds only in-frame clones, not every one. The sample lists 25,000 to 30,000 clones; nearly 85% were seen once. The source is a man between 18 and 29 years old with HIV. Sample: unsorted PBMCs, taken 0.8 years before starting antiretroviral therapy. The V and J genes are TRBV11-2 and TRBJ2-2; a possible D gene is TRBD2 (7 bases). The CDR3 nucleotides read TGTGCCAGCAGCTCCGAGGGGGGGGCGTTTTCCGGGGAGCTGTTTTTT. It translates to CASSSEGGAFSGELFF.